The 24 T cell receptor beta chains in this list originate from one sample, sequenced in a study of cytomegalovirus exposure and HLA in healthy donors. The PCR ran on 60 Vbeta and 13 Jbeta primers. Data came from immunoSEQ multiplex PCR; TCRdb stores just in-frame clones and leaves some out. The table includes 150,000 or so clones, roughly 79% detected once. Sequenced sample: PBMCs. These receptors were collected from a man in his thirties or forties in good health and CMV-seronegative.

V and J are TRBV9 and TRBJ1-3; D is uncertain. V lost 4 bases and J 1 base, leaving 15 bases between the germline ends. The CDR3 length is 16 residues. CDR1 is SGDLS, CDR2 YYNGEE, per germline. Here the CDR3 DNA reads TGTGCCAGCAGCCCCCTGCCGACAAGTTCTGGAAACACCATATATTTT. Translating gives CASSPLPTSSGNTIYF.

The chain carries TRBV30 and TRBJ2-3, with 8 bases matching TRBD1. The CDR3 runs to 15 residues. In germline, CDR1 is GTSNPN, CDR2 SVGIG (reference sequence). After removal of 0 bases from V and 4 bases from J, the junction contained 6 bases not matched to a gene. This chain's CDR3 is CAWSVGGRGPDTQYF. The CDR3 DNA sequence: TGTGCCTGGAGTGTGGGGGGCAGGGGGCCAGATACGCAGTATTTT.

This chain joins TRBV6-5 and TRBJ2-7, with D perhaps matching TRBD1 (5 bases). V was clipped by 4 bases and J by 4 bases, with 11 bases between them. Germline lookup yields CDR1 MNHEY and CDR2 SVGAGI. This CDR3 is built from 13 residues. CDR3 DNA sequence: TGTGCCAGCAGTTCCCGACAGCTATACGAGCAGTACTTC. Encoded protein: CASSSRQLYEQYF.

This sequence joins TRBV19 and TRBJ2-5, with a possible D match to TRBD2 (6 bases). Germline values: CDR1 LNHDA, CDR2 SQIVND (reference sequence). The length of the CDR3 is 14 residues. Deletions cut 1 base from V and 4 bases from J, with 10 bases between. Here the CDR3 reads CASSIVGSGETQYF. The CDR3 nucleotides read TGTGCCAGTAGTATAGTCGGTAGCGGAGAGACCCAGTACTTC.

The chain carries TRBV7-3 and TRBJ1-1; D perhaps matches TRBD1 (5 bases). Looked up from germline, CDR1 is SGHTA and CDR2 is FQGTGA. This CDR3 has 13 residues. V lost 5 bases and J lost 2, with 9 bases in between. The CDR3 protein is CASSQTGNTEAFF. As DNA, the CDR3 is TGTGCCAGCAGCCAAACAGGAAACACTGAAGCTTTCTTT.

This chain connects TRBV2 to TRBJ1-5; 8 bases are a match to TRBD1. Germline assignment: CDR1 SNHLY and CDR2 FYNNEI. The CDR3 loop spans 15 amino acids. V was pared by 4 bases and J by 6 bases, with 8 bases of the junction left unmatched. In nucleotides, the CDR3 is TGTGCCAGCAGTGCCGACAGGGGTAGAAGTCAGCCCCAGCATTTT. It encodes CASSADRGRSQPQHF.

This clone was seen just once. The chain combines TRBV19 with TRBJ1-1; no reliable D call. CDR3 length: 14 amino acids. The germline CDR1 and CDR2 sequences are LNHDA and SQIVND (reference sequence). V was shortened by 5 bases and J by 0 bases, with 10 bases between the two germline ends. The DNA for the CDR3 is TGTGCCAGTAGTCCCCAGACATTGAACACTGAAGCTTTCTTT. This sequence encodes CASSPQTLNTEAFF.

This chain joins TRBV27 and TRBJ1-2; 8 bases map to TRBD1. This CDR3 has 15 amino acids. With V trimmed by 6 bases and J by 4 bases, 10 bases remained unmatched. Germline V gene lookup returns CDR1 MNHEY and CDR2 SMNVEV (reference sequence). The CDR3: CASRSGGMDSYGYTF. The CDR3 region has the DNA TGTGCCAGCAGATCAGGGGGCATGGACTCCTATGGCTACACCTTC.

This clone was observed a single time. The J gene is TRBJ2-1, the V gene TRBV29-1; 8 bases map to TRBD2. The germline V gene encodes CDR1 SQVTM and CDR2 ANQGSEA. The V and J ends lost 6 bases and 2 bases, in that order; junction bases with no gene match: 6. This CDR3 has 14 residues. The CDR3 coding sequence is TGCAGCGTAGCCGGGAGGGGAACCTACAATGAGCAGTTCTTC. This encodes CSVAGRGTYNEQFF.

This clone appeared a few times. The chain uses TRBV30 and TRBJ1-2; tentatively, D is TRBD1 (5 bases). CDR3 size: 13 residues. Germline CDR1 is GTSNPN and CDR2 is SVGIG (reference sequence). The V gene lost 0 bases and the J gene lost 8 bases, with 13 bases spanning the gap. CDR3 in amino acids: CAWSVQGSEGYTF. Written as DNA, the CDR3 is TGTGCCTGGAGTGTGCAGGGAAGCGAGGGCTACACCTTC.

The chain combines TRBV30 with TRBJ1-1; 8 bases map to TRBD1. J gave up 4 bases and V 2 bases, and 3 bases lay outside the gene matches. The germline CDR1 and CDR2 sequences are GTSNPN and SVGIG (reference sequence). There are 13 residues in the CDR3. This CDR3 is CAWSITGGTEAFF. CDR3 in DNA: TGTGCCTGGAGTATTACAGGGGGCACTGAAGCTTTCTTT.

This clone appeared once. The chain has TRBV9 and TRBJ2-2; 9 bases are shared with TRBD2. The length of the CDR3 is 17 residues. CDR1 is SGDLS and CDR2 is YYNGEE in the germline V gene. V shed 0 bases and J 2 bases; nucleotides not matched to a gene: 5. The CDR3 sequence is CASSVASGGYNTGELFF. The CDR3 region has the DNA TGTGCCAGCAGCGTAGCGAGCGGGGGGTACAACACCGGGGAGCTGTTTTTT.

The chain recombines TRBV21-1 with TRBJ1-5; the table's D call, TRBD1, was not checked against the DNA. TRBV21-1 is a pseudogene. This CDR3 comprises 14 residues. CDR3 in DNA: TGTGCCAGCCCCCCAGGCAGGTTTGAACAGCCCCAGCATTTT. Translation: CASPPGRFEQPQHF.

The rearrangement uses TRBV28 and TRBJ1-5; D gene ambiguous. CDR3 length: 11 residues. Trimming took 11 bases from V and 7 from J, leaving 12 bases between them. Germline loops: CDR1 MDHEN, CDR2 SYDVKM. CDR3 in amino acids: CASRGFQPQHF. In DNA form, the CDR3 reads TGTGCCTCCAGAGGGTTCCAGCCCCAGCATTTT.

This sequence joins TRBV6-5 and TRBJ2-1; TRBD1 matches at 7 bases. CDR3 length: 16 residues. V shed 0 bases, J shed 2 bases, and the junction held 4 bases outside the gene matches. Germline CDR1 is MNHEY and CDR2 is SVGAGI. CDR3 coding DNA: TGTGCCAGCAGTTACTCTGGACAGGTAGCCTACAATGAGCAGTTCTTC. Translation: CASSYSGQVAYNEQFF.

The chain carries TRBV9 and TRBJ2-1; 9 bases fit TRBD2. There are 17 residues in the CDR3. V gave up 4 bases and J gave up 5 bases; unmatched junction bases: 13. Per germline, CDR1 SGDLS and CDR2 YYNGEE. Written as DNA, the CDR3 is TGTGCCAGCAGCCCATTAGGAGTGGCTAGCGGGGACAATGAGCAGTTCTTC. Protein sequence: CASSPLGVASGDNEQFF.

There are a few counts of this clone. The chain joins TRBV11-3 to TRBJ2-2, with 14 bases aligning to TRBD2. V was clipped by 3 bases and J by 3 bases; unmatched bases: 6. This CDR3 has 18 amino acids. Germline lookup yields CDR1 SGHNT and CDR2 YENEEA. The CDR3 sequence: CASSFPGTSGSDTGELFF. In DNA form, the CDR3 reads TGTGCCAGCAGCTTCCCGGGGACTAGCGGGAGTGACACCGGGGAGCTGTTTTTT.

V and J are TRBV19 and TRBJ2-7; 9 nucleotides align to TRBD2. J lost 0 bases, V lost 8 bases, and 2 bases had no gene match. Germline V gives CDR1 LNHDA, CDR2 SQIVND (reference sequence). This CDR3 region has 13 residues. CDR3 sequence reads: CASGLARSYEQYF. The CDR3 DNA reads as TGTGCCAGTGGACTAGCGCGCTCCTACGAGCAGTACTTC.

In this sample, this clone turned up a few times. Additional DNA sequences in this sample encode the identical CDR3. This rearrangement joins TRBV6-5 to TRBJ1-1, with a weak D call TRBD1 (6 bases). This CDR3 is built from 14 residues. Germline V CDR1 and CDR2: MNHEY, SVGAGI. Trimming left V 10 bases short and J 5 bases short, with 20 bases between. CDR3 in DNA: TGTGCCATCGGGAGGAGGGGGGCGGGTACTGAAGCTTTCTTT. Amino acids: CAIGRRGAGTEAFF.

The chain joins TRBV1 to TRBJ2-7; no check of the table's D call, TRBD1, against the DNA was made. TRBV1 constitutes a pseudogene. The CDR3 is 15 amino acids. The CDR3 region has the DNA TGCACCAGCAGCCAACCAGGGGGAAACTCCTACGAGCAGTACTTC. This translates into CTSSQPGGNSYEQYF.

The chain couples TRBV10-3 to TRBJ1-1; 8 positions agree with TRBD1. Losses at the gene ends were 4 bases for V and 6 bases for J; bases not matched to a gene: 10. The CDR3 is made up of 15 amino acids. CDR1 and CDR2 from the germline V gene are ENHRY and SYGVKD. The CDR3 reads CAISANLQGEAEAFF. The CDR3 DNA sequence: TGTGCCATCAGTGCTAATCTACAGGGGGAGGCTGAAGCTTTCTTT.

The chain has TRBV10-3 and TRBJ2-2, with D uncertain. The CDR3 spans 14 residues. CDR1 is ENHRY, CDR2 SYGVKD, per germline. The ends were cut back, 10 bases at V and 0 bases at J, with 12 bases in the middle. The CDR3 sequence is CATCPGPNTGELFF. The DNA for the CDR3 is TGTGCCACCTGCCCTGGGCCGAACACCGGGGAGCTGTTTTTT.

Comments on this clone: The same CDR3 also results from other DNA sequences found in this sample. The chain links TRBV19 to TRBJ1-5; the match to TRBD1 covers 7 bases. Germline CDR1 and CDR2: LNHDA and SQIVND (reference sequence). With V trimmed by 3 bases and J by 3 bases, 2 bases remained unmatched. The CDR3 covers 14 residues. Here the CDR3 reads CASSITGDNQPQHF. The CDR3 coding sequence is TGTGCCAGTAGTATTACAGGGGACAATCAGCCCCAGCATTTT. Full variable domain (rest looked up from reference TRBV19 and TRBJ1-5): DGGITQSPKYLFRKEGQNVTLSCEQNLNHDAMYWYRQDPGQGLRLIYYSQIVNDFQKGDIAEGYSVSREKKESFPLTVTSAQKNPTAFYLCASSITGDNQPQHFGDGTRLSIL.

This sequence joins TRBV5-1 and TRBJ2-7, with 9 bases fitting TRBD2. There are 14 residues in the CDR3. Germline V lookup: CDR1 SGHRS, CDR2 YFSETQ. J was trimmed by 4 bases and V by 3 bases; bases with no gene match: 5. The CDR3 nucleotides read TGCGCCAGCAGCTCCGGGACTAGCACGTACGAGCAGTACTTC. Its protein product is CASSSGTSTYEQYF.